This T cell receptor (beta chain) was profiled in a study of blood T cell repertoires in COVID-19. The V gene's germline CDR1 is MNHEY and CDR2 SMNVEV (reference sequence). Trimming cost V 6 bases and J 7 bases, with 15 bases left between them. This CDR3 has 13 amino acids. Measured with immunoSEQ multiplex PCR; TCRdb has only the in-frame clones, and not every one. The table shows under 350,000 clones, with about 82% occurring only once. This rearrangement joins TRBV27 to TRBJ1-1, with D possibly matching TRBD1 (6 bases). The sample was peripheral blood. This receptor was identified in a human donor in a cohort sampled during active COVID-19. As DNA, the CDR3 is TGTGCCAGCAGCCTACGGGACACTAGTGAAGCTTTCTTT. Translated, it gives CASSLRDTSEAFF.